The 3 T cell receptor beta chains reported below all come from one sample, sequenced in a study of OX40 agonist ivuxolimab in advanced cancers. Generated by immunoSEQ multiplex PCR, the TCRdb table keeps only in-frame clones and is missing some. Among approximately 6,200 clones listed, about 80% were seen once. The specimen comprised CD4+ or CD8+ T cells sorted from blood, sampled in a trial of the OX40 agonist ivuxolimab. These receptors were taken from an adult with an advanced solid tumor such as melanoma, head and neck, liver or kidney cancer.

In DNA form, the CDR3 reads TGTGCCAGTAGTATTTGGGGGGAGGAGGAAGCTTTCTTT. Encoded protein: CASSIWGEEEAFF. V gene TRBV19 combines with J gene TRBJ1-1; a possible D gene is TRBD1 (5 bases). Trimming took 3 bases from V and 8 from J, leaving 13 bases between them. The V gene's germline CDR1 is LNHDA and CDR2 SQIVND (reference sequence). The length of the CDR3 is 13 residues.

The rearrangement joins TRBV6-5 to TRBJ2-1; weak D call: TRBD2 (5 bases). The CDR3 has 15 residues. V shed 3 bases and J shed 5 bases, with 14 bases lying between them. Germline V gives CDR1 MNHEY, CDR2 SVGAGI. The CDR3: CASSYLTGWDNEQFF. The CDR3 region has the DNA TGTGCCAGCAGTTATTTGACGGGGTGGGACAATGAGCAGTTCTTC.

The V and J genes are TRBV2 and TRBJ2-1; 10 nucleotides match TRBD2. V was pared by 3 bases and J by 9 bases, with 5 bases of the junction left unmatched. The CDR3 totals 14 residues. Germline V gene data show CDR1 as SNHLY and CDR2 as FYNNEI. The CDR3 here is CASSDSGGASEQFF. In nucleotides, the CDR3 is TGTGCCAGCAGTGACAGCGGGGGGGCCTCTGAGCAGTTCTTC.